A selection of T cell receptor beta chains follows, all from one sample in a study of blood T cells in healthy people across ages. TCRdb itself ran the 5' RACE reads through MiXCR, one entry per CDR3 protein. This repertoire shows about 590,000 distinct CDR3 sequences, 25% to 35% found once; its top ten account for around 14%. Sequences were obtained from blood. The receptors come from a woman of 80 years or more in good health. Each CDR3 is given without its conserved first and last residue. The size entry is marked missing in some rows and otherwise reads once, few, many or a size class.

TRBV7-9	.	TRBJ1-2	13	ASRTTWRPDYGYT
TRBV5-6	.	TRBJ2-7	12	ASSPARGPLEQY
TRBV15	many	TRBJ1-1	11	ATTRGTNTEAF
TRBV20-1	few	TRBJ1-1	10	SALDMNTEAF
TRBV15	many	TRBJ2-7	14	ATSRDQPSGPYEQY
TRBV7-9	many	TRBJ2-3	12	ASSLDTGSDTQY
TRBV7-2	once	TRBJ1-2	13	ASRYPDRAIYGYT
TRBV9	.	TRBJ2-3	13	ASSPHTGGTDTQY
TRBV24-1	many	TRBJ2-3	13	ATSDRAGAGDTQY
TRBV7-9	.	TRBJ2-5	12	ANSLAGREETQY
TRBV28	.	TRBJ2-4	15	ASSAADGSLAKNIQY
TRBV5-4	.	TRBJ1-2	11	ASSEGRLYGYT
TRBV5-1	many	TRBJ2-1	13	ASSYNRGLDNEQF
TRBV11-2	.	TRBJ1-1	10	ASSSWGTEAF
TRBV5-1	many	TRBJ1-2	10	ASSLGVYGYT
TRBV6-6	many	TRBJ2-1	15	ASSPTNRVGGAGEQF
TRBV14	.	TRBJ1-1	13	ASSLGRGANTEAF
TRBV20-1	few	TRBJ1-4	12	SARLRVVHEKLF
TRBV29-1	many	TRBJ1-1	10	SSGQGNTEAF
TRBV10-3	many	TRBJ2-7	15	AISVGLAGDKSYEQY
TRBV12-3/TRBV12-4	many	TRBJ2-2	12	ASSLDGNTGELF
TRBV25-1	few	TRBJ1-4	13	ASSEFGGAEEKLF
TRBV5-5	many	TRBJ1-2	15	ASSPSQWGLSGYGYT
TRBV11-2	many	TRBJ2-5	15	ASSPRTSGGFQETQY
TRBV7-9	many	TRBJ2-7	13	ASSADRGVLYEQY
TRBV27	many	TRBJ2-5	11	ASREIDGETQY
TRBV20-1	.	TRBJ2-7	11	SARGGNDYEQY
TRBV7-8	few	TRBJ2-7	10	ACSLEDYEQY
TRBV6-5	many	TRBJ2-6	18	ASSYRSGTGGNSGANVLT